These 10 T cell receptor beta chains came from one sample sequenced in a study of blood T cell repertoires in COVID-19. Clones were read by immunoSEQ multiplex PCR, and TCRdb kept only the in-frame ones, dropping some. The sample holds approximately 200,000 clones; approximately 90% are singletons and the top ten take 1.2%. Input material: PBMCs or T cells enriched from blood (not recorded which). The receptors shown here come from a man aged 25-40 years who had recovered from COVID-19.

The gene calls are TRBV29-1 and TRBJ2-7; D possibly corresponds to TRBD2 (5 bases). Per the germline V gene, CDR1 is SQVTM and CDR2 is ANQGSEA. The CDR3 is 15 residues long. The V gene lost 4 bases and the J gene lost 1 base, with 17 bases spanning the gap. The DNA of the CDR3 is TGCAGCGTTGTTCCTGCGATAGCGTCGTCCTACGAGCAGTACTTC. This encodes CSVVPAIASSYEQYF.

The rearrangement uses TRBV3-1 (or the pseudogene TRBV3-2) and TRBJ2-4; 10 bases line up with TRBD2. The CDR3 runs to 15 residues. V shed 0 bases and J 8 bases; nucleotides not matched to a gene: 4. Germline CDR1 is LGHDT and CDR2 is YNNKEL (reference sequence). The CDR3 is CASSQEAGGRDIQYF. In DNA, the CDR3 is TGTGCCAGCAGCCAAGAAGCGGGAGGGCGGGACATTCAGTACTTC.

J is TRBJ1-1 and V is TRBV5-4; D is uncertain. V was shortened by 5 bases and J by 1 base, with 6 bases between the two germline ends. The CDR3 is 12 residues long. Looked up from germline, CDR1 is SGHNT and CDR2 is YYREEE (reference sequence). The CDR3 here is CASSPGNTEAFF. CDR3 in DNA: TGTGCCAGCAGTCCGGGGAACACTGAAGCTTTCTTT.

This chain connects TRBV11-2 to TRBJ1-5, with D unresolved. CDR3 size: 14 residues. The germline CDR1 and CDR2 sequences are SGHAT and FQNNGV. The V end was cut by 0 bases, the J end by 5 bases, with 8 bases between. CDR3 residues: CASSLETRDQPQHF. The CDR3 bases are TGTGCCAGCAGCTTAGAGACTCGGGATCAGCCCCAGCATTTT.

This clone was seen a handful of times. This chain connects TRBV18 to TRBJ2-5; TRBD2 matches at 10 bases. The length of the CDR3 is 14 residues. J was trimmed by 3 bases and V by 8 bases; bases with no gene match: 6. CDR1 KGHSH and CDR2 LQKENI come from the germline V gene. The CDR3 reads CASTPSGGKETQYF. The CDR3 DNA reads TGTGCCAGCACCCCTAGCGGGGGCAAAGAGACCCAGTACTTC.

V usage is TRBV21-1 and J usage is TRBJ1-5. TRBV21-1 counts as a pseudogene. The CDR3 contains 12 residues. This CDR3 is CASSREWQPQHF. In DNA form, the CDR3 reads TGTGCCAGCAGCCGTGAGTGGCAGCCCCAGCATTTT.

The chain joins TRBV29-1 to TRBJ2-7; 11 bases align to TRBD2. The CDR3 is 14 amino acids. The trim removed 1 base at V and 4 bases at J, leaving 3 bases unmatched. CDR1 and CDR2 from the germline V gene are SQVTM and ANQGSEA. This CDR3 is CSVEGLAGRYEQYF. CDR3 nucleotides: TGCAGCGTTGAAGGACTAGCGGGAAGATACGAGCAGTACTTC.

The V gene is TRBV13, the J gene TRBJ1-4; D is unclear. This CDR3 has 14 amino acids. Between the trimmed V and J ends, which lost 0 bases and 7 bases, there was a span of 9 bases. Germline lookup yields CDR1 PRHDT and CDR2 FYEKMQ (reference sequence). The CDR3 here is CASSLGGLSEKLFF. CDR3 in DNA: TGTGCCAGCAGCTTAGGTGGTTTGAGTGAAAAACTGTTTTTT.

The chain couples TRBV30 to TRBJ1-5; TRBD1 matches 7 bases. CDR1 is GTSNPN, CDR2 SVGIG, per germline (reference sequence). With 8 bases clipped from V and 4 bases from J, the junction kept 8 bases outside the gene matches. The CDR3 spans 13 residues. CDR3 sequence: CAANWDSNQPQHF. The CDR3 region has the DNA TGTGCCGCAAACTGGGACAGTAATCAGCCCCAGCATTTT.

DNA for the CDR3: TGCGCCAGCAGCTTGAGGACAGGGGGTTGGGCGGGCACTGAAGCTTTCTTT. Its protein product is CASSLRTGGWAGTEAFF. The V and J genes are TRBV5-1 and TRBJ1-1; 10 bases line up with TRBD1. Germline CDR1 and CDR2: SGHRS and YFSETQ. This CDR3 is built from 17 residues. The V segment lost 1 base and the J segment 4 bases; nucleotides outside the gene matches: 10.